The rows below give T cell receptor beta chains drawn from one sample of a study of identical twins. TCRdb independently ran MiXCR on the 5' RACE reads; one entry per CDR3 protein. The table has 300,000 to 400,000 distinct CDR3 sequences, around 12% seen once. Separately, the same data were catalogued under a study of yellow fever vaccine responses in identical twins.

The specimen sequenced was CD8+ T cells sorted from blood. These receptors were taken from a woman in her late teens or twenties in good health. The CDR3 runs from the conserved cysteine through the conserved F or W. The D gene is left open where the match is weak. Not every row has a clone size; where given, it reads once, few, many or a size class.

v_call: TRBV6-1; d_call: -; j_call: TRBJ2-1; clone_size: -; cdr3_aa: CASTGAYNEQFF; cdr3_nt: TGTGCCAGCACAGGGGCCTACAATGAGCAGTTCTTC
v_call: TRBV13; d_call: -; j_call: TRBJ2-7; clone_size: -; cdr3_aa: CAGSKDSTYEQYF; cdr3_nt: TGTGCCGGCAGCAAAGACAGCACCTACGAGCAGTACTTC
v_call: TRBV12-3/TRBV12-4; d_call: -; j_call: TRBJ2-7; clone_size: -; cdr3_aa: CASSSWQGSYEQYF; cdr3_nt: TGTGCCAGCAGTTCCTGGCAGGGGAGCTACGAGCAGTACTTC
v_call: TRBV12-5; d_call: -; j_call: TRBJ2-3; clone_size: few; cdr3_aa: CASGLVLTRSTDTQYF; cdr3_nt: TGTGCTAGTGGTTTGGTTCTGACTCGTAGCACAGATACGCAGTATTTT
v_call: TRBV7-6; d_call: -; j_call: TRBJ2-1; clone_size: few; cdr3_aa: CASSSPKWDGYNEQFF; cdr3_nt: TGTGCCAGCAGCTCTCCAAAATGGGACGGATACAATGAGCAGTTCTTC
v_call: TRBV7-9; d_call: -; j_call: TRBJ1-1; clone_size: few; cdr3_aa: CASSFAGGHAFF; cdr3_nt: TGTGCCAGCAGCTTCGCCGGGGGGCATGCTTTCTTT
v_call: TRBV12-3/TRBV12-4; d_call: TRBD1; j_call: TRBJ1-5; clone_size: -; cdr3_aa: CASSRTGGVGQPQHF; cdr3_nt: TGTGCCAGCAGTAGGACAGGGGGCGTCGGACAGCCCCAGCATTTT
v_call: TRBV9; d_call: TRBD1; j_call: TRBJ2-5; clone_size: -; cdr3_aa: CASSVQGAGETQYF; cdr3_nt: TGTGCCAGCAGCGTACAGGGGGCGGGAGAGACCCAGTACTTC
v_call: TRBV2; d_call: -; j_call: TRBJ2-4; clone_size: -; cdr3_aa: CASRGTRSGSLNIQYF; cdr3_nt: TGTGCCAGCAGGGGGACACGGTCAGGCTCTCTGAACATTCAGTACTTC
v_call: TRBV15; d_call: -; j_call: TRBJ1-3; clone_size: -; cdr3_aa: CATSREKPGSGNTIYF; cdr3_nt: TGTGCCACCAGCAGAGAAAAACCGGGCTCTGGAAACACCATATATTTT
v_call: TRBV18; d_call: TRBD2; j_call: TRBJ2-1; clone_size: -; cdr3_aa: CASSPGLAGPVTNEQFF; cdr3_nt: TGTGCCAGCTCACCCGGACTAGCGGGTCCCGTTACCAATGAGCAGTTCTTC
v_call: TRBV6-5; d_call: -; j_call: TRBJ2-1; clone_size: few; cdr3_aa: CASSYGSLAEQFF; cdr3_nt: TGTGCCAGCAGTTACGGGAGTCTCGCTGAGCAGTTCTTC
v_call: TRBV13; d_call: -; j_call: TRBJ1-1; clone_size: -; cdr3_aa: CASSSPSGVAEAFF; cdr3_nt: TGTGCCAGCAGCTCCCCGAGTGGGGTCGCTGAAGCTTTCTTT
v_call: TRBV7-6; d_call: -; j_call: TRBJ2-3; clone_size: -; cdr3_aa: CASSLFSGSTDTQYF; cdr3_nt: TGTGCCAGCAGCTTATTCAGCGGTAGTACAGATACGCAGTATTTT
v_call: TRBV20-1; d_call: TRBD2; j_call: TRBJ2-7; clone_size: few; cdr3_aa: CSANPLELSGSNPYEQYF; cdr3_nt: TGCAGTGCTAACCCCCTCGAGTTAAGCGGGAGCAACCCCTACGAGCAGTACTTC
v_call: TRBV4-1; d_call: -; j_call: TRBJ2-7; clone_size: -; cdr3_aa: CASSQVLSQGLYEQYF; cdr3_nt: TGCGCCAGCAGCCAAGTTTTATCGCAGGGTCTCTACGAGCAGTACTTC
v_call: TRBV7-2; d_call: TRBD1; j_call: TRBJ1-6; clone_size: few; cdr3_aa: CASRTRDRVASPLHF; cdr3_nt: TGTGCCAGCAGAACAAGGGACAGGGTGGCTTCACCCCTCCACTTT
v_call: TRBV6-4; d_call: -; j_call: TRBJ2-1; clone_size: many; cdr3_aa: CASSKIERAEQFF; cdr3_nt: TGTGCCAGCAGTAAAATTGAACGGGCCGAGCAGTTCTTC
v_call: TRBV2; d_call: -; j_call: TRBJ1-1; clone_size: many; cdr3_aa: CATHIAEAFF; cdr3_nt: TGTGCCACCCACATCGCTGAAGCTTTCTTT
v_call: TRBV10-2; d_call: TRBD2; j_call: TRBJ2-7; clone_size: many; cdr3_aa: CASSELLAEGYEQYF; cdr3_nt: TGCGCCAGCAGTGAGTTACTAGCGGAGGGGTACGAGCAGTACTTC
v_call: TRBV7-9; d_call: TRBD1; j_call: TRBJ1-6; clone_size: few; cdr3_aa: CASSPGQGDSPLHF; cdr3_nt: TGTGCCAGCAGCCCGGGACAGGGTGACTCACCCCTCCACTTT
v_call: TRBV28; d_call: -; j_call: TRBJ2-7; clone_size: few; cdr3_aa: CASSPRDPSYEQYF; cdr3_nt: TGTGCCAGCAGTCCCCGGGATCCTTCCTACGAGCAGTACTTC
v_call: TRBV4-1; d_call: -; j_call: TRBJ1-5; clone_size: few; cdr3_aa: CASSQDPDQPQHF; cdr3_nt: TGCGCCAGCAGCCAAGATCCCGATCAGCCCCAGCATTTT
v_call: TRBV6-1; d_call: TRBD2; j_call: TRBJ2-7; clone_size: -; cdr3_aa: CASSETSGVYRGTYEQYF; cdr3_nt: TGTGCCAGCAGTGAGACTAGCGGGGTCTACCGGGGGACCTACGAGCAGTACTTC
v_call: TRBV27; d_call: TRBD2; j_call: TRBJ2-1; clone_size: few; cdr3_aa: CASSLTSGDYNEQFF; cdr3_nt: TGTGCCAGCAGTCTAACTAGCGGGGACTACAATGAGCAGTTCTTC
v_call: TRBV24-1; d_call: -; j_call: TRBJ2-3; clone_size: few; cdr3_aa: CATSEPDRNTDTQYF; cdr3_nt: TGTGCCACCAGTGAGCCAGACAGGAACACAGATACGCAGTATTTT
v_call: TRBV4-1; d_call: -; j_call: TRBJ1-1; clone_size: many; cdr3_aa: CASSQHSGGMNTEAFF; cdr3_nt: TGCGCCAGCAGCCAACATAGCGGAGGCATGAACACTGAAGCTTTCTTT
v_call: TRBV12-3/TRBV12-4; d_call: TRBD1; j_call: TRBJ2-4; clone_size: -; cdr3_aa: CASGGTGGAKNIQYF; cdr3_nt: TGTGCCTCCGGGGGGACAGGGGGCGCCAAAAACATTCAGTACTTC
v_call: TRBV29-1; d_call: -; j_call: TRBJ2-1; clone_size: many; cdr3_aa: CSCGGNEQFF; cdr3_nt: TGCAGCTGTGGGGGGAATGAGCAGTTCTTC
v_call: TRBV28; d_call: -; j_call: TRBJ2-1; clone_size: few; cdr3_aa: CASDTLGAEQFF; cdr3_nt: TGTGCCAGCGACACGCTCGGCGCCGAGCAGTTCTTC
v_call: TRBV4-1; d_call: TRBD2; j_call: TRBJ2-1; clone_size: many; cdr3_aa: CASSQEIAGVAYNEQFF; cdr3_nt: TGCGCCAGCAGCCAAGAGATAGCGGGAGTAGCTTACAATGAGCAGTTCTTC
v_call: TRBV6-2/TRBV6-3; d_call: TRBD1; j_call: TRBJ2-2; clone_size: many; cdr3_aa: CASSPPDRDTGELFF; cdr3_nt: TGTGCCAGCAGTCCCCCTGACAGGGACACCGGGGAGCTGTTTTTT
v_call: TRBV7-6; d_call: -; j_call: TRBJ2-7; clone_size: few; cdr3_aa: CASSLGDSGEQYF; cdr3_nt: TGTGCCAGCAGCTTAGGGGATTCTGGAGAGCAGTACTTC
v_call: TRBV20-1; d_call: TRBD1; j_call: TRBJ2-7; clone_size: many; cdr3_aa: CSASRDREPYEQYF; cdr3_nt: TGCAGTGCTAGTCGGGACAGGGAACCCTACGAGCAGTACTTC
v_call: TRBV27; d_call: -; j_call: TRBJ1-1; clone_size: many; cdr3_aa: CASSPTRNTEAFF; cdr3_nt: TGTGCCAGCAGTCCGACACGGAACACTGAAGCTTTCTTT
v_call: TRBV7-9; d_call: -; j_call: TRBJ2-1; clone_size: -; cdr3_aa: CASGEVGGYNEQFF; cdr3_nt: TGTGCCAGCGGTGAGGTGGGGGGCTACAATGAGCAGTTCTTC
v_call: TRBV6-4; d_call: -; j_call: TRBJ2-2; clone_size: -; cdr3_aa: CASSDIDTGELFF; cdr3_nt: TGTGCCAGCAGTGACATTGACACCGGGGAGCTGTTTTTT
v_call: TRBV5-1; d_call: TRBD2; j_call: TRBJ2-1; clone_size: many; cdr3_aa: CASSPGTSGRYEQFF; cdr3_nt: TGCGCCAGCAGCCCTGGGACTAGCGGGAGATATGAGCAGTTCTTC
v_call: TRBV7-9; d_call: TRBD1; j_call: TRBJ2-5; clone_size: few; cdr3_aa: CASSLGQGSGETQYF; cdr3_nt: TGTGCCAGCAGCTTAGGACAGGGGAGTGGGGAGACCCAGTACTTC
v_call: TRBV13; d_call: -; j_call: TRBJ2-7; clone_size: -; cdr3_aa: CASSLGVGTSSYEQYF; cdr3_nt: TGTGCCAGCAGCTTAGGGGTGGGGACCTCCTCCTACGAGCAGTACTTC